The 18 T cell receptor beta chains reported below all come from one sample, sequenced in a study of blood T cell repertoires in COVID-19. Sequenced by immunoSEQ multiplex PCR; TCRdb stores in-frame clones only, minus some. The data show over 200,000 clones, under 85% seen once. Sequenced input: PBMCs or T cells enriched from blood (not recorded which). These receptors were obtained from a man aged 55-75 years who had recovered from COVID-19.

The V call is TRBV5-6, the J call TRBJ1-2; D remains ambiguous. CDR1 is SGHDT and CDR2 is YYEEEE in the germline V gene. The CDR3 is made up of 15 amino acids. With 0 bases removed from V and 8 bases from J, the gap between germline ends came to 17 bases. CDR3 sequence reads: CASSLAMELGGGYTF. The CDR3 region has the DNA TGTGCCAGCAGCTTGGCTATGGAGCTCGGAGGGGGCTACACCTTC. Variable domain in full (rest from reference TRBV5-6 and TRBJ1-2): DAGVTQSPTHLIKTRGQQVTLRCSPKSGHDTVSWYQQALGQGPQFIFQYYEEEERQRGNFPDRFSGHQFPNYSSELNVNALLLGDSALYLCASSLAMELGGGYTFGSGTRLTVV.

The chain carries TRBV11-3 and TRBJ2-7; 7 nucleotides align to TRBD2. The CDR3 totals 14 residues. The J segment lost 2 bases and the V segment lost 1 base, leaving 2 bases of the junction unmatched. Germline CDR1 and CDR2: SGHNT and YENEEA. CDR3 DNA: TGTGCCAGCAGCTTAGCGGGGGGAACCTACGAGCAGTACTTC. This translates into CASSLAGGTYEQYF.

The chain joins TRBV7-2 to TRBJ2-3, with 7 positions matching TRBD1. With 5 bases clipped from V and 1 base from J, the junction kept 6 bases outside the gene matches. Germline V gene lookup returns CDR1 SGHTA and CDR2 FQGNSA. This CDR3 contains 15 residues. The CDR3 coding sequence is TGTGCCAGCAGCCCCTTGGGGACAGGCACAGATACGCAGTATTTT. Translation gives CASSPLGTGTDTQYF.

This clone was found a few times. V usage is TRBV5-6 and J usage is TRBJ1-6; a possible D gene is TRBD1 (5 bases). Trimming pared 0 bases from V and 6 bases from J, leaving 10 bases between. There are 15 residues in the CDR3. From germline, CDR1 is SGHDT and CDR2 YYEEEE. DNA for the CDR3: TGTGCCAGCAGCTTGGGGGGCGCAGGTAATTCACCCCTCCACTTT. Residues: CASSLGGAGNSPLHF.

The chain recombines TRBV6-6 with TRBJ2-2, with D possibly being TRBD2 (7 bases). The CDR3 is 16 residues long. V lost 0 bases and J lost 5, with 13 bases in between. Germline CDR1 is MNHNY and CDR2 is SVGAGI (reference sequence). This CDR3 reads CASSYSTGGRTGELFF. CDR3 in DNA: TGTGCCAGCAGTTACTCGACGGGGGGCAGGACCGGGGAGCTGTTTTTT.

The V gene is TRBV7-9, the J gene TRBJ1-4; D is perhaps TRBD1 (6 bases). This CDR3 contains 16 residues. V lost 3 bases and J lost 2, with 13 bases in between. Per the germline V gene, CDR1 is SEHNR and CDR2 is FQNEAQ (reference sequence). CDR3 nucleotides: TGTGCCAGCAGCTTGCAGGGGTTAACTACTAATGAAAAACTGTTTTTT. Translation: CASSLQGLTTNEKLFF.

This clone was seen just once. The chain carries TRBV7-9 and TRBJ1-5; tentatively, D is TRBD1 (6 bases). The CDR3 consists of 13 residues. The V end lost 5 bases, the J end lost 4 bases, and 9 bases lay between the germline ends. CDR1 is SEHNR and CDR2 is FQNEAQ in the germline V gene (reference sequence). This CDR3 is CASSATGNQPQHF. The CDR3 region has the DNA TGTGCCAGCAGCGCAACAGGGAATCAGCCCCAGCATTTT.

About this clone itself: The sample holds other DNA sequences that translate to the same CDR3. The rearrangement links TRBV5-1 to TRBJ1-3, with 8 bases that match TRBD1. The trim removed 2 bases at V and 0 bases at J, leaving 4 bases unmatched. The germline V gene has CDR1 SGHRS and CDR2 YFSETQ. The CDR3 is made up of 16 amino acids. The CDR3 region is CASSFTGGDSGNTIYF. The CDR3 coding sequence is TGCGCCAGCAGCTTCACAGGGGGAGACTCTGGAAACACCATATATTTT.

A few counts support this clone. In DNA, the CDR3 is TGTGCCAGCGGACAGAATAATTCACCCCTCCACTTT. Its protein is CASGQNNSPLHF. This chain joins TRBV19 and TRBJ1-6; perhaps TRBD1 as D (6 bases). The CDR3 spans 12 residues. Looked up from germline, CDR1 is LNHDA and CDR2 is SQIVND (reference sequence). V lost 9 bases and J lost 5, with 8 bases in between.

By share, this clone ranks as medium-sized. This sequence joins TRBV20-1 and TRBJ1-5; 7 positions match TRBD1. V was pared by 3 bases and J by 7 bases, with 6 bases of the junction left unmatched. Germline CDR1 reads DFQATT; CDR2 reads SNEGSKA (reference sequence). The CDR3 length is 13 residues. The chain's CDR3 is CSASYGTAQPQHF. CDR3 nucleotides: TGCAGTGCTAGTTACGGGACAGCCCAGCCCCAGCATTTT.

In DNA, the CDR3 is TGTGCCAGCAGCCAAGACTCCCTACCGGCTTTCTTT. Residues: CASSQDSLPAFF. The chain is built from TRBV4-2 and TRBJ1-1; no clear D. This CDR3 region has 12 residues. Per germline, CDR1 LGHNA and CDR2 YNFKEQ. Trimming took 0 bases from V and 11 from J, leaving 10 bases between them.

CDR3 coding DNA: TGTGCCAGCAGCTTGGCCCGGGGGGGGAGCAATCAGCCCCAGCATTTT. It codes for CASSLARGGSNQPQHF. The chain links TRBV5-8 to TRBJ1-5; tentatively, D is TRBD1 (5 bases). There are 16 residues in the CDR3. The germline gives CDR1 SGHTS, CDR2 YDEGEE. V lost 0 bases to trimming and J lost 1 base, with 11 bases between them.

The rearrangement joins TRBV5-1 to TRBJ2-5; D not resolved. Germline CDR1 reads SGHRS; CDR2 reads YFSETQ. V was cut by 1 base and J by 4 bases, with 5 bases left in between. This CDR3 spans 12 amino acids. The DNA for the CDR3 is TGCGCCAGCAGCTTGTCTCGAGAGACCCAGTACTTC. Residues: CASSLSRETQYF.

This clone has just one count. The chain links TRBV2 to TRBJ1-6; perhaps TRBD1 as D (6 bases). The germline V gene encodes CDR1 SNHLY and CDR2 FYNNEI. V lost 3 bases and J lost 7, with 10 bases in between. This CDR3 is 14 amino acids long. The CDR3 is CASSETGRNSPLHF. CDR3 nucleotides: TGTGCCAGCAGTGAGACAGGTCGGAATTCACCCCTCCACTTT. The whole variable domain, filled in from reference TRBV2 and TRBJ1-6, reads EPEVTQTPSHQVTQMGQEVILRCVPISNHLYFYWYRQILGQKVEFLVSFYNNEISEKSEIFDDQFSVERPDGSNFTLKIRSTKLEDSAMYFCASSETGRNSPLHFGNGTRLTVT.

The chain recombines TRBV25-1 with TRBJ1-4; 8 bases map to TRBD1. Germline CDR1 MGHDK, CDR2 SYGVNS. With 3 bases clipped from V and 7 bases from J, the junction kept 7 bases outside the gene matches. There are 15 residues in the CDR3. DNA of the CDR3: TGTGCCAGCAGTGACGGACAGGGTTTAGGTGAAAAACTGTTTTTT. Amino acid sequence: CASSDGQGLGEKLFF.

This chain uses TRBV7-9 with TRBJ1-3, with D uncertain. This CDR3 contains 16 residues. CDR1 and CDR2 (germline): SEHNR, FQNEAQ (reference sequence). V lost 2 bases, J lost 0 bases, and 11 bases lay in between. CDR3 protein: CASSLSEATSGNTIYF. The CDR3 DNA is TGTGCCAGCAGCTTAAGCGAGGCCACCTCTGGAAACACCATATATTTT. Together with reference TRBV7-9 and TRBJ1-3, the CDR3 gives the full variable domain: DTGVSQNPRHKITKRGQNVTFRCDPISEHNRLYWYRQTLGQGPEFLTYFQNEAQLEKSRLLSDRFSAERPKGSFSTLEIQRTEQGDSAMYLCASSLSEATSGNTIYFGEGSWLTVV.

CDR3 bases: TGTGCCACCAGTGACCCCCGACAGGGGAAAAATGAGCAGTTCTTC. Translation: CATSDPRQGKNEQFF. J is TRBJ2-1 and V is TRBV24-1, with 8 bases aligning to TRBD1. The CDR3 extends over 15 amino acids. CDR1 and CDR2 from the germline V gene are KGHDR and SFDVKD. The junction had 8 bases not matched to a gene; V was cut back by 4 bases and J by 7 bases.

The CDR3 DNA is TGTGCCAGCAGCAAGCGGGACAGGGGGCATTATGGCTACACCTTC. It yields the protein CASSKRDRGHYGYTF. This chain uses TRBV13 with TRBJ1-2; 12 bases match TRBD1. The CDR3 runs to 15 residues. V lost 5 bases, J lost 5 bases, and 6 bases stayed unmatched. Germline lookup yields CDR1 PRHDT and CDR2 FYEKMQ (reference sequence).